The present TCR beta chain was sequenced within a study of blood T cell repertoires in COVID-19. Overall study: COVID-19 samples collected from the United States, Italy and Spain covered acute and convalescent phases.

Germline CDR1 reads SQVTM; CDR2 reads ANQGSEA. The CDR3 has 13 residues. Trimming pared 8 bases from V and 5 bases from J, leaving 15 bases between. Original methodology: Amplification from reference gene primers served as the basis for estimated nucleated cell counts. Method: immunoSEQ multiplex PCR; TCRdb's copy keeps in-frame clones and lacks some. V, J and clone size reflect that table, while D and trimming were determined from the DNA. The sample yields more than 20,000 clones, around 90% seen once. The receptor was isolated from a human donor in a cohort sampled during active COVID-19. This sequence joins TRBV29-1 and TRBJ2-2, with no clear D. The sequenced sample was peripheral blood. DNA for the CDR3: TGCAGCTGTATGACTGACCCAACCGGGGAGCTGTTTTTT. Protein product: CSCMTDPTGELFF.